This record concerns one T cell receptor (beta chain) sequence. This clonotype was observed at least ten times. Its binding antigen is unknown. A read error may produce the germline difference seen at one junction end. Per the germline V gene, SNHLY is the CDR1 and FYNNEI is the CDR2. The CDR3, from cysteine to phenylalanine, totals 12 residues. CDR3 DNA only is kept here, 36 bases in frame from base 1. The sample comes from a study of T cells in Graves' hyperthyroidism and ophthalmopathy (dated by TCRdb to the late 2010s). With respect to the entire study: Peripheral blood was collected at initial diagnosis, before any treatment. Prospective prediction of ophthalmopathy was tested in an independent validation cohort of approximately 19 hyperthyroidism patients and roughly 16 patients who later progressed to ophthalmopathy. The study also compared thyroid tissue and blood T-cell repertoires from more than 5 Graves' hyperthyroidism patients. To identify TCR V-J signatures that set the groups apart, the researchers used a discovery cohort of 90 to 100 patients, made up of fewer than 50 with Graves' ophthalmopathy and some 60 with stable Graves' hyperthyroidism. Once sampling was done, hyperthyroidism patients were given methimazole at a starting dose of 30 mg daily, whereas ophthalmopathy patients were given high-dose intravenous methylprednisolone. TCR Vbeta CDR3 sequencing of 130 to 150 peripheral blood samples (over 40 ophthalmopathy, roughly 74 hyperthyroidism and around 17 progressor patients) is reported in the paper. The roughly 94 discovery patients were randomly divided into training and test sets at a 7:3 ratio.

The paper as a whole reports these results and caveats: During validation, the model predicted progression to ophthalmopathy a median of approximately 6 months ahead of onset, with 70.59% sensitivity and more than 72% specificity. Most expanded thyroid clonotypes (frequency above 0.001) were also detected in blood, suggesting blood repertoires may reflect thyroid immune responses. No statistical method was used to set the sample size in advance, and investigators knew the group allocation. Ophthalmopathy was separated from stable hyperthyroidism by a 13 V-J signature model, with approximately 89% sensitivity and just over 81% specificity obtained in cross-validation and 80%/75% obtained in testing.

Hyperthyroidism patients were newly diagnosed, with disease duration under 2 months, and aged 18 to 65 years. The study excluded patients with uncontrolled infections, other autoimmune diseases, pregnancy or lactation. Diagnoses were established on the basis of clinical symptoms, serum thyroxine and TRAb, thyroid ultrasound, and orbital computed tomography. For progressor patients, blood was drawn at the first diagnosis of hyperthyroidism, before any ophthalmopathy symptoms had appeared. PBMCs were separated from approximately 10 ml of fresh peripheral blood using Ficoll-Paque density gradient centrifugation. Progressor patients were defined as those initially diagnosed with Graves' hyperthyroidism in whom ophthalmopathy developed during follow-up. Total RNA was extracted using Trizol reagent, and RNA quality was assessed on an Agilent 2100 Bioanalyzer. TCR beta CDR3 regions were amplified from RNA transcripts. A first-round RT-PCR of the TCR CDR3 used the HTBI primer set with the Qiagen OneStep RT-PCR kit. Libraries were constructed in a second round of multiplex PCR, after which size selection and purification were carried out. Sequencing of the libraries was done on an Illumina HiSeq2000 using paired-end 100 bp reads. The published analysis was carried out like this. SOAPnuke was used to process the raw data, removing reads that contained adapters or uncalled bases, had a mean Phred below 15, or lacked an exact match to the constant primer or identifier. High-quality paired reads were merged using COPE v1.2.5, and each unique nucleotide sequence was defined as a clonotype. MiTCR v1.1 was used to align clonotypes to the IMGT TRBV, TRBD and TRBJ reference segments. The analysis was restricted to V-J combinations with a frequency above 0.0001, which together covered just over 98% of the repertoires. The TCS score was defined as the ratio of F50 (clonal expansion) to E x V (chaos), calculated using BLOSUM62-based TCRdist between CDR3 peptides within each V-J. Welch's t-statistics and random forest reduced approximately 520 V-J features to 10 to 15, which were used in a naive Bayes classifier (R e1071). The raw public data were reprocessed by TCRdb itself: fastp quality trimming at Q25, MiXCR clonotype calling, in-frame beta chains only. Rows matching on CDR3 protein sequence are summarized as one entry with the most common DNA and genes. The V and J calls were not made by the authors but by TCRdb's processing. The sample table records some 250,000 distinct CDR3 sequences; approximately 14% of these occur just once. Together, the top ten hold 13% of the sample.

Input material: blood. The receptor comes from a woman between 40 and 50 years old with Graves' hyperthyroidism that later progressed to Graves' ophthalmopathy. This sequence uses TRBV2 and TRBJ2-5, and TRBD1 aligns with 8 junction nucleotides. The nucleotide sequence is given as TGTGCCAGCAGTGGGTCCGGGACAGGCTGGCACTTC. This gives the protein CASSGSGTGWHF.